These 5 T cell receptor beta chains were sequenced from one sample in a study of human T cells and chemical hapten exposure. TCRdb reanalysed the RACE reads using MiXCR and keeps one entry per CDR3 protein. The table shows some 94,000 distinct CDR3 sequences, with approximately 13% occurring only once. Documented time point: patch test 1, 2 weeks after DPC sensitization. Regarding treatment: therapeutic diphenylcyclopropenone sensitization with weekly scalp DPC. Material: whole blood, obtained in connection with sensitization to the hapten diphenylcyclopropenone (DPC). These receptor sequences come from a woman aged 40 to 50 with alopecia areata. Some clones in this sample may be carry-over from other donors' samples.

This clonotype has more than one count but fewer than ten. The V gene is TRBV9, the J gene TRBJ2-2; no reliable D call. Trimming cost V 0 bases and J 5 bases, with 14 bases left between them. This CDR3 is 16 amino acids long. CDR1 and CDR2 (germline): SGDLS, YYNGEE. As DNA, the CDR3 is TGTGCCAGCAGCGTAGTAGTAGATCGGTATACCGGGGAGCTGTTTTTT. Protein product: CASSVVVDRYTGELFF.

This clonotype was counted ten times or more. The chain couples TRBV4-3 to TRBJ2-3; 14 positions match TRBD2. Germline lookup yields CDR1 LGHNA and CDR2 YSLEER. Losses at the gene ends were 4 bases for V and 4 bases for J; bases not matched to a gene: 4. This CDR3 region has 16 residues. DNA of the CDR3: TGCGCCAGCAGCCCGGGACTAGCGGGAGTGGCAGATACGCAGTATTTT. Protein sequence: CASSPGLAGVADTQYF.

This clonotype was counted only a few times. The chain has TRBV6-2 or TRBV6-3 and TRBJ2-5; D is unresolved. CDR1 and CDR2 from the germline V gene are MNHEY and SVGEGT. The CDR3 covers 12 residues. V was cut by 3 bases and J by 5 bases, with 7 bases left in between. Written as DNA, the CDR3 is TGTGCCAGCAGTTATTTAAGGGAGACCCAGTACTTC. This gives the protein CASSYLRETQYF.

V and J are TRBV9 and TRBJ2-3, with 8 bases aligning to TRBD2. V lost 0 bases, J lost 2 bases, and 8 bases stayed unmatched. Germline CDR1 is SGDLS and CDR2 is YYNGEE. The CDR3 covers 17 residues. CDR3 loop: CASSVAASGFTTDTQYF. The DNA for the CDR3 is TGTGCCAGCAGCGTAGCGGCTAGCGGGTTTACCACAGATACGCAGTATTTT. Supplemented by reference TRBV9 and TRBJ2-3, the full variable domain reads DSGVTQTPKHLITATGQRVTLRCSPRSGDLSVYWYQQSLDQGLQFLIQYYNGEERAKGNILERFSAQQFPDLHSELNLSSLELGDSALYFCASSVAASGFTTDTQYFGPGTRLTVL.

The J gene is TRBJ1-2, the V gene TRBV6-2 or TRBV6-3, with 7 bases that match TRBD1. V gave up 4 bases and J gave up 8 bases; unmatched junction bases: 10. Germline-derived CDR1 and CDR2 are MNHEY and SVGEGT. The CDR3 extends over 14 amino acids. The CDR3 reads CASSSGTALWGYTF. The CDR3 DNA sequence: TGTGCCAGCAGTTCCGGGACAGCGCTATGGGGCTACACCTTC.